The next 8 T cell receptor beta chains were all read from a single sample in a study of control samples from healthy donors and cancer patients. The method was immunoSEQ multiplex PCR; TCRdb's version includes in-frame clones alone and lacks a portion of them. The sample has roughly 180,000 clones, about 90% seen once. Material: blood. These receptor sequences come from a woman aged 40 to 50 in good health.

The chain couples TRBV19 to TRBJ2-3, with TRBD2 matching over 9 bases. The trim removed 4 bases at V and 0 bases at J, leaving 8 bases unmatched. Germline V gene sequence: CDR1 LNHDA, CDR2 SQIVND (reference sequence). This CDR3 is 17 amino acids long. The CDR3 DNA follows: TGTGCCAGTAGTACCAGCGGGGGGACTTCTAGCACAGATACGCAGTATTTT. Translated, it gives CASSTSGGTSSTDTQYF.

V usage is TRBV2 and J usage is TRBJ2-7; D is ambiguous. The ends were cut back, 7 bases at V and 3 bases at J, with 13 bases in the middle. From germline, CDR1 is SNHLY and CDR2 FYNNEI. The CDR3 consists of 13 residues. This chain's CDR3 is CASMRSLNYEQYF. Written as DNA, the CDR3 is TGTGCCAGCATGAGGTCCTTAAACTACGAGCAGTACTTC.

The genes are TRBV29-1 and TRBJ2-4; 7 nucleotides align to TRBD1. Trimming removed 7 bases from V and 6 bases from J; junction bases left unmatched: 12. Germline CDR1 and CDR2: SQVTM and ANQGSEA. This CDR3 spans 14 amino acids. Written as DNA, the CDR3 is TGCAGCGCACTCACAGGGGAATGGGGAAACATTCAGTACTTC. Its protein product is CSALTGEWGNIQYF. The entire variable domain, with the rest obtained from reference TRBV29-1 and TRBJ2-4, is as follows: SAVISQKPSRDICQRGTSLTIQCQVDSQVTMMFWYRQQPGQSLTLIATANQGSEATYESGFVIDKFPISRPNLTFSTLTVSNMSPEDSSIYLCSALTGEWGNIQYFGAGTRLSVL.

CDR3 sequence: CASSFSSGNTIYF. For the CDR3, the DNA is TGTGCCAGCAGTTTCAGCTCTGGAAACACCATATATTTT. V gene TRBV27 combines with J gene TRBJ1-3; D ambiguous. Trimming removed 3 bases at V and 0 bases at J, with 3 bases between. CDR3 length: 13 residues. Germline CDR1 reads MNHEY; CDR2 reads SMNVEV (reference sequence).

The gene calls are TRBV4-2 and TRBJ2-1; TRBD2 aligns across 9 bases. This CDR3 comprises 18 residues. J lost 9 bases, V lost 0 bases, and 15 bases had no gene match. The germline V gene has CDR1 LGHNA and CDR2 YNFKEQ. The DNA for the CDR3 is TGTGCCAGCAGCCAAGATACCTTCATCGGCGGGGGGGCCCTTGAGCAGTTCTTC. This gives the protein CASSQDTFIGGGALEQFF.

Here the CDR3 reads CASSSPSGDNTGELFF. The CDR3 DNA follows: TGTGCCAGCAGCTCCCCTAGCGGGGATAACACCGGGGAGCTGTTTTTT. This chain connects TRBV7-9 to TRBJ2-2; 9 bases fit TRBD2. The V gene end was trimmed by 4 bases and the J gene end by 2 bases; junction bases not matched to a gene: 5. CDR1 and CDR2 (germline): SEHNR, FQNEAQ (reference sequence). The CDR3 covers 16 residues.

The chain uses TRBV7-6 and TRBJ2-1, with unresolved D. The CDR3 covers 15 residues. V lost 5 bases and J lost 3, with 14 bases in between. Germline lookup yields CDR1 SGHVS and CDR2 FNYEAQ. CDR3 sequence (DNA): TGTGCCAGCAGCGGATCGGTGAATCTCTACAATGAGCAGTTCTTC. It yields the protein CASSGSVNLYNEQFF.

This clone was recorded once. The chain employs TRBV12-2 and TRBJ1-2; whether TRBD1, the table's D call, matches the DNA was not checked. TRBV12-2 is recorded as a pseudogene. The CDR3 covers 15 residues. The CDR3 protein is CASRLTDPPSYGYTF. The DNA for the CDR3 is TGTGCAAGTCGCTTGACAGACCCGCCTAGCTATGGCTACACCTTC.